The 21 T cell receptor beta chains given below trace back to one sample, sequenced in a study of PD-L1 blockade in urothelial cancer. Time point indicated: peripheral blood 6 weeks after treatment start. The data were produced by immunoSEQ multiplex PCR, yet TCRdb's version contains in-frame clones alone and is incomplete. The table has 41,000 or so clones, 70% to 90% seen once. Sample: PBMCs, taken around atezolizumab (anti-PD-L1) treatment. These receptors were taken from a man in his 70s with urothelial cancer.

V gene TRBV19 combines with J gene TRBJ1-5; TRBD1 matches 9 bases. CDR1 and CDR2 (germline): LNHDA, SQIVND (reference sequence). The trim removed 6 bases at V and 2 bases at J, leaving 5 bases unmatched. The CDR3 is made up of 15 amino acids. CDR3 amino acids: CASRPRDRGNQPQHF. In DNA form, the CDR3 reads TGTGCCAGTAGGCCCCGGGACAGGGGCAATCAGCCCCAGCATTTT.

The rearrangement uses TRBV6-5 and TRBJ2-3; 12 positions match TRBD2. There are 15 residues in the CDR3. V lost 4 bases, J lost 2 bases, and 1 base stayed unmatched. The V gene's germline CDR1 is MNHEY and CDR2 SVGAGI. The CDR3 region is CASSWTSGITDTQYF. The CDR3 nucleotides are TGTGCCAGCAGTTGGACTAGCGGGATCACAGATACGCAGTATTTT.

This clone was recorded a few times. The chain couples TRBV7-3 to TRBJ2-2; 13 positions agree with TRBD2. The CDR3 spans 18 residues. CDR1 is SGHTA and CDR2 is FQGTGA in the germline V gene. V lost 5 bases, J lost 6 bases, and 12 bases stayed unmatched. The DNA for the CDR3 is TGTGCCAGCAGCCTGTACCTGGGACTAGCGGGATCCCCCGGGGAGCTGTTTTTT. It translates to CASSLYLGLAGSPGELFF.

This chain links TRBV19 with TRBJ2-5; TRBD2 aligns across 10 bases. V gave up 3 bases and J gave up 5 bases; unmatched junction bases: 6. Germline V gene data show CDR1 as LNHDA and CDR2 as SQIVND (reference sequence). The CDR3 runs to 15 residues. CDR3 residues: CASSILAGGDETQYF. For the CDR3, the DNA is TGTGCCAGTAGTATCTTAGCGGGAGGTGACGAGACCCAGTACTTC. The whole variable domain, remainder taken from reference TRBV19 and TRBJ2-5, is DGGITQSPKYLFRKEGQNVTLSCEQNLNHDAMYWYRQDPGQGLRLIYYSQIVNDFQKGDIAEGYSVSREKKESFPLTVTSAQKNPTAFYLCASSILAGGDETQYFGPGTRLLVL.

This chain connects TRBV6-6 to TRBJ2-2; TRBD1 aligns across 7 bases. The germline CDR1 and CDR2 sequences are MNHNY and SVGAGI (reference sequence). CDR3 length equals 15 residues. The V and J ends lost 6 bases and 7 bases, in that order; junction bases with no gene match: 11. The CDR3 nucleotides are TGTGCCAGCAGAACTGGACAGGTTGGAGGCGGGGAGCTGTTTTTT. Translation: CASRTGQVGGGELFF.

The rearrangement links TRBV30 to TRBJ2-5; D remains unclear. With 0 bases removed from V and 3 bases from J, the gap between germline ends came to 5 bases. This CDR3 is 12 amino acids long. The V gene's germline CDR1 is GTSNPN and CDR2 SVGIG (reference sequence). For the CDR3, the DNA is TGTGCCTGGAGTGTACTAAAAGAGACCCAGTACTTC. This codes for CAWSVLKETQYF.

The chain carries TRBV7-9 and TRBJ2-1; D is perhaps TRBD1 (6 bases). CDR1 SEHNR and CDR2 FQNEAQ come from the germline V gene (reference sequence). V was clipped by 4 bases and J by 2 bases, with 12 bases between them. The CDR3 contains 15 residues. The CDR3 sequence is CASSSSGDTYNEQFF. Here the CDR3 DNA reads TGTGCCAGCAGCTCCTCAGGGGATACCTACAATGAGCAGTTCTTC.

This clone was seen only a few times. This chain joins TRBV13 and TRBJ2-1, with 11 bases matching TRBD2. After removal of 4 bases from V and 7 bases from J, the junction contained 15 bases not matched to a gene. In germline, CDR1 is PRHDT, CDR2 FYEKMQ (reference sequence). This CDR3 is 18 amino acids long. The CDR3 spells CASSSGGKLAGVANEQFF. The CDR3 DNA follows: TGTGCCAGCAGCTCGGGGGGCAAACTAGCGGGAGTGGCGAATGAGCAGTTCTTC.

This clone was detected once. The chain uses TRBV13 and TRBJ1-2; 10 bases map to TRBD1. CDR1 and CDR2 (germline): PRHDT, FYEKMQ (reference sequence). The CDR3 has 15 amino acids. J gave up 6 bases and V 2 bases, and 6 bases lay outside the gene matches. The DNA for the CDR3 is TGTGCCAGCAGCTTAACCGGGACAGGGGATCATGGCTACACCTTC. Protein sequence: CASSLTGTGDHGYTF.

This chain links TRBV7-8 with TRBJ2-7, with 8 bases fitting TRBD1. Trimming at V came to 3 bases and at J to 3 bases, leaving 7 bases not matched to a gene. The CDR3 covers 15 residues. Germline V gene data show CDR1 as SGHVS and CDR2 as FQNEAQ. CDR3 protein: CASSLETGELYEQYF. CDR3 sequence (DNA): TGTGCCAGCAGCTTGGAGACAGGGGAGCTCTACGAGCAGTACTTC.

The V and J genes are TRBV9 and TRBJ1-4; D not certain. The CDR3 contains 16 residues. CDR1 SGDLS and CDR2 YYNGEE come from the germline V gene. The V end lost 0 bases, the J end lost 7 bases, and 16 bases lay between the germline ends. The CDR3 region is CASSVGASSAGEKLFF. DNA of the CDR3: TGTGCCAGCAGCGTAGGGGCCTCCTCGGCGGGTGAAAAACTGTTTTTT.

This clone has only one observation. The chain carries TRBV5-4 and TRBJ2-2; 10 nucleotides agree with TRBD2. V lost 1 base and J lost 1; bases outside the gene matches: 4. The V gene's germline CDR1 is SGHNT and CDR2 YYREEE (reference sequence). There are 17 residues in the CDR3. The CDR3 DNA reads as TGTGCCAGCAGCTTGCGTAGGACTAGCGGGAACACCGGGGAGCTGTTTTTT. Its protein product is CASSLRRTSGNTGELFF.

The chain uses TRBV15 and TRBJ2-1, with a possible D match to TRBD2 (5 bases). The V gene's germline CDR1 is LNHNV and CDR2 YYDKDF (reference sequence). With 0 bases removed from V and 5 bases from J, the gap between germline ends came to 11 bases. This CDR3 is built from 15 residues. The CDR3 sequence is CATSRDFRRDNEQFF. As DNA, the CDR3 is TGTGCCACCAGCAGAGATTTTCGGCGGGACAATGAGCAGTTCTTC.

CDR3 bases: TGTGCCAGCAGCAAAGATAAGGGACTAGCGGTATGTGAGCAGTACTTC. It specifies CASSKDKGLAVCEQYF. The chain joins TRBV21-1 to TRBJ2-7; TRBD2, the table's D call, lacks a check against the DNA. TRBV21-1 is listed as a pseudogene. There are 16 residues in the CDR3.

The chain couples TRBV18 to TRBJ1-5; a weak D match, TRBD1 (5 bases). CDR1 KGHSH and CDR2 LQKENI come from the germline V gene. The CDR3 is 14 amino acids. Deletions cut 3 bases from V and 5 bases from J, with 11 bases between. The CDR3 DNA follows: TGTGCCAGCTCACCCCCCGGGGGTGATCAGCCCCAGCATTTT. This sequence encodes CASSPPGGDQPQHF. Together with reference TRBV18 and TRBJ1-5, the CDR3 gives the full variable domain: NAGVMQNPRHLVRRRGQEARLRCSPMKGHSHVYWYRQLPEEGLKFMVYLQKENIIDESGMPKERFSAEFPKEGPSILRIQQVVRGDSAAYFCASSPPGGDQPQHFGDGTRLSIL.

The chain uses TRBV2 and TRBJ1-5, with D unresolved. This CDR3 comprises 15 residues. Trimming took off 6 bases at V and 4 bases at J, with 16 bases between the two ends. CDR1 and CDR2 from the germline V gene are SNHLY and FYNNEI. CDR3 nucleotide sequence: TGTGCCAGCAGCGCGGATGTAATCCTAAATCAGCCCCAGCATTTT. This sequence encodes CASSADVILNQPQHF.

The chain is built from TRBV6-4 and TRBJ1-2, with TRBD1 matching 7 bases. The CDR3 is 14 residues long. J lost 1 base, V lost 4 bases, and 3 bases had no gene match. Germline loops: CDR1 MRHNA, CDR2 SNTAGT. The DNA of the CDR3 is TGTGCCAGCAGTGCAGGGGGAGGTAACTATGGCTACACCTTC. Its protein is CASSAGGGNYGYTF.

The genes are TRBV25-1 and TRBJ2-1; TRBD2 agrees at 9 bases. The ends lost 6 bases at V and 7 bases at J; junction bases unmatched: 7. This CDR3 is built from 14 residues. Germline V CDR1 and CDR2: MGHDK, SYGVNS. The CDR3 reads CASSVSGSRNEQFF. The CDR3 DNA is TGTGCCAGCAGCGTTAGCGGGAGTAGGAATGAGCAGTTCTTC.

The chain carries TRBV30 and TRBJ1-3; possible D gene TRBD1, 5 bases. The V end lost 0 bases, the J end lost 2 bases, and 11 bases lay between the germline ends. The V gene's germline CDR1 is GTSNPN and CDR2 SVGIG (reference sequence). The CDR3 covers 15 residues. CDR3 sequence: CAWSVDRNTGNTIYF. In DNA form, the CDR3 reads TGTGCCTGGAGTGTCGACAGAAATACTGGAAACACCATATATTTT.

This chain links TRBV18 with TRBJ1-2; 8 nucleotides agree with TRBD1. This CDR3 region has 14 residues. With V trimmed by 3 bases and J by 8 bases, 8 bases remained unmatched. CDR1 and CDR2 (germline): KGHSH, LQKENI. CDR3 region: CASSPGQGSGGYTF. In nucleotides, the CDR3 is TGTGCCAGCTCACCTGGACAGGGAAGTGGAGGCTACACCTTC. The variable domain in full, completed from reference TRBV18 and TRBJ1-2, reads NAGVMQNPRHLVRRRGQEARLRCSPMKGHSHVYWYRQLPEEGLKFMVYLQKENIIDESGMPKERFSAEFPKEGPSILRIQQVVRGDSAAYFCASSPGQGSGGYTFGSGTRLTVV.

V gene TRBV5-4 combines with J gene TRBJ1-3, with no clear D. This CDR3 is 16 amino acids long. Germline CDR1 SGHNT, CDR2 YYREEE (reference sequence). V gave up 4 bases and J gave up 0 bases, with 14 bases separating them. DNA of the CDR3: TGTGCCAGCAGCCCCGGAGGAATAAGCTCTGGAAACACCATATATTTT. This sequence encodes CASSPGGISSGNTIYF.